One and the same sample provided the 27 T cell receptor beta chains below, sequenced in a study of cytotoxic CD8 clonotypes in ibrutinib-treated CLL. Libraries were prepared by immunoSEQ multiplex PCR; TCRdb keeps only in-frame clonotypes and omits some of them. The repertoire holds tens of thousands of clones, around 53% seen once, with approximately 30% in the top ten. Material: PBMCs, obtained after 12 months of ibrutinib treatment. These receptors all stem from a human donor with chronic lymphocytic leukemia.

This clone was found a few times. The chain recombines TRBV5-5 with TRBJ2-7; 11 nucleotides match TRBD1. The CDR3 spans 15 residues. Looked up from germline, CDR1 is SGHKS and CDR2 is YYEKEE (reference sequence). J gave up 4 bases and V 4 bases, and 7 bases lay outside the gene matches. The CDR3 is CASSGTGQGGYEQYF. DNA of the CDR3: TGTGCCAGCAGCGGAACGGGACAGGGGGGGTACGAGCAGTACTTC.

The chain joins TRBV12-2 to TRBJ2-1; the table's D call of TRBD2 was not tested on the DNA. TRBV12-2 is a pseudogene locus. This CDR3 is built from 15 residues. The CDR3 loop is CASRLALEGRDEQFF. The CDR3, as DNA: TGTGCAAGTCGCTTAGCGCTAGAGGGCCGGGATGAGCAGTTCTTC.

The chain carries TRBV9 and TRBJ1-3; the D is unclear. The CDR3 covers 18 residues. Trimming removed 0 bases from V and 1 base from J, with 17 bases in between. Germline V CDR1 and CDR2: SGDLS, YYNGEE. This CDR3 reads CASSVGRAPSYSGNTIYF. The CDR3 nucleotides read TGTGCCAGCAGCGTAGGTAGGGCTCCCTCGTATTCTGGAAACACCATATATTTT.

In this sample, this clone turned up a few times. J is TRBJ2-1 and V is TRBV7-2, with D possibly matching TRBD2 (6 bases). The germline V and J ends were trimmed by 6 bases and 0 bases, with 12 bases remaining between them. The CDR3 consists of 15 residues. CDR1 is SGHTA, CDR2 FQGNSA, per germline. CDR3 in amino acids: CASSGEVSSYNEQFF. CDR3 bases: TGTGCCAGCAGTGGGGAGGTTAGCTCCTACAATGAGCAGTTCTTC.

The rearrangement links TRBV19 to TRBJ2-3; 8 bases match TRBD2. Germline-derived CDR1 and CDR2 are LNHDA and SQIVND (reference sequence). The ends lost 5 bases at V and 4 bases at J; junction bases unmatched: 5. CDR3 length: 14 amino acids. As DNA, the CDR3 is TGTGCCAGTAGTTCCAGCGGGGGCCCAGATACGCAGTATTTT. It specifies CASSSSGGPDTQYF.

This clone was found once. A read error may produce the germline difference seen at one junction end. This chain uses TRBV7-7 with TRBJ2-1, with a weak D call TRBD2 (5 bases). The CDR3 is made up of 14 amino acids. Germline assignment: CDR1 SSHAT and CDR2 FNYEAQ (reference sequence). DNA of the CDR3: TGTGCTAGCAGCTTAGTTCGAGGGAGTAATGAGCAGTTCTTC. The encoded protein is CASSLVRGSNEQFF.

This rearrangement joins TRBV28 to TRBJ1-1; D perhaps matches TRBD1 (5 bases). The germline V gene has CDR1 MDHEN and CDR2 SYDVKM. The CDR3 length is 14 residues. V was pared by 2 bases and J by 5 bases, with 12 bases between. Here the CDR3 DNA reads TGTGCCAGCAGTTTAAGGGAAGCAGGGACTGAAGCTTTCTTT. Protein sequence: CASSLREAGTEAFF.

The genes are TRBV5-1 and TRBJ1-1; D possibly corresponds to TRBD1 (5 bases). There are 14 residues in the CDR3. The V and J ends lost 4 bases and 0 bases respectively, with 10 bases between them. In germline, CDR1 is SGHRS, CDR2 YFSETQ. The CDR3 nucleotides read TGCGCCAGCAGCCCGAGGGGAGTGAACACTGAAGCTTTCTTT. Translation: CASSPRGVNTEAFF.

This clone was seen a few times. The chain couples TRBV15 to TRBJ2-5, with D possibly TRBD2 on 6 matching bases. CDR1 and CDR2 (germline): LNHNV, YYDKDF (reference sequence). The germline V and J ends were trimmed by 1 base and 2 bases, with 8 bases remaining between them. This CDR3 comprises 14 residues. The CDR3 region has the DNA TGTGCCACCAGCAGAGGGACTAATCAAGAGACCCAGTACTTC. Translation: CATSRGTNQETQYF.

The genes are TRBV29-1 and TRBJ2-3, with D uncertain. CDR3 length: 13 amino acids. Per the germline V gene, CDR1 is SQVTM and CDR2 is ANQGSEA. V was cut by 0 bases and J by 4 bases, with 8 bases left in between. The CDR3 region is CSVEDLVPDTQYF. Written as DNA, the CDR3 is TGCAGCGTTGAAGATTTAGTCCCAGATACGCAGTATTTT.

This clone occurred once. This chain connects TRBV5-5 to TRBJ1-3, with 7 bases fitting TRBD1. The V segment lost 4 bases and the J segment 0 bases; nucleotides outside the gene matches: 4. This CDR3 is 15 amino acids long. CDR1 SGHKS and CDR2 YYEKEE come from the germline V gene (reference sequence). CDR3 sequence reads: CASSADRHSGNTIYF. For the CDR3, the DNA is TGTGCCAGCAGCGCGGACAGGCACTCTGGAAACACCATATATTTT.

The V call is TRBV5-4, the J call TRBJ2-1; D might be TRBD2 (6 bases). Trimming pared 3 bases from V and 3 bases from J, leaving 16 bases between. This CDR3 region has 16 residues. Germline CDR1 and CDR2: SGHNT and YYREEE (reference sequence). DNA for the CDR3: TGTGCCAGCAGCTCGGCGGGGCTAGCGAACTACAATGAGCAGTTCTTC. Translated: CASSSAGLANYNEQFF.

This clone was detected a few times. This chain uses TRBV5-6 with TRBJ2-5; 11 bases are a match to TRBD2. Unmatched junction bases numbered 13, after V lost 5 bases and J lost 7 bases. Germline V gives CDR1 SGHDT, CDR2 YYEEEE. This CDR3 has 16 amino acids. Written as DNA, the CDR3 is TGTGCCAGCAGTTACGGGGCTAGCGGGGGGTTCCCGACCCAGTACTTC. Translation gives CASSYGASGGFPTQYF. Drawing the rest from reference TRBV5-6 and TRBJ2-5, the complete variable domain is DAGVTQSPTHLIKTRGQQVTLRCSPKSGHDTVSWYQQALGQGPQFIFQYYEEEERQRGNFPDRFSGHQFPNYSSELNVNALLLGDSALYLCASSYGASGGFPTQYFGPGTRLLVL.

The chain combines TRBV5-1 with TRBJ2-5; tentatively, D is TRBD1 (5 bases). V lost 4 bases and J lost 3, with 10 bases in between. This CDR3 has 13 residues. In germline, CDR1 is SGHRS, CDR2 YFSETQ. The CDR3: CASSAGREETQYF. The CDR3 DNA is TGCGCCAGCAGCGCCGGCAGGGAAGAGACCCAGTACTTC.

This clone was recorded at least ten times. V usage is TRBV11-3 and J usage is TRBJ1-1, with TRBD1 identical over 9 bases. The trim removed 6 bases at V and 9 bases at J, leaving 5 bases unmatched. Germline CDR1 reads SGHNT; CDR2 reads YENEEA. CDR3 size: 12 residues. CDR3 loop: CASSGGTGKAFF. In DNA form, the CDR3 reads TGTGCCAGCAGTGGAGGGACAGGGAAAGCTTTCTTT.

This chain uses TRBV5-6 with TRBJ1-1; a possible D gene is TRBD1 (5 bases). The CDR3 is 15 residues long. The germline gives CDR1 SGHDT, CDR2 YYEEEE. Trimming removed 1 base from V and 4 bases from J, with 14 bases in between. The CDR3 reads CASSLFQGLGTEAFF. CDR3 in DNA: TGTGCCAGCAGCTTGTTTCAGGGTCTAGGCACTGAAGCTTTCTTT. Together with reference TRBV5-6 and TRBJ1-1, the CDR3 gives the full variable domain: DAGVTQSPTHLIKTRGQQVTLRCSPKSGHDTVSWYQQALGQGPQFIFQYYEEEERQRGNFPDRFSGHQFPNYSSELNVNALLLGDSALYLCASSLFQGLGTEAFFGQGTRLTVV.

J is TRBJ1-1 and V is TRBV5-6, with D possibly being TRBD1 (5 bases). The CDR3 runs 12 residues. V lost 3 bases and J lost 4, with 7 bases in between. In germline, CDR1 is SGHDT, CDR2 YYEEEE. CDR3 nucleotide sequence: TGTGCCAGCAGCTGGGACGGCACTGAAGCTTTCTTT. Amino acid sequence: CASSWDGTEAFF.

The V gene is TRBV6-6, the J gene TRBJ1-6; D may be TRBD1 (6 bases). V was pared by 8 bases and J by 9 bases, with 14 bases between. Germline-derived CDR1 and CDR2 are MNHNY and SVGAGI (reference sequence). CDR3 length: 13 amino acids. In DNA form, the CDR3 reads TGTGCCAGCTGGAACAGGGCCGGTTCACCCCTCCACTTT. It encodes CASWNRAGSPLHF.

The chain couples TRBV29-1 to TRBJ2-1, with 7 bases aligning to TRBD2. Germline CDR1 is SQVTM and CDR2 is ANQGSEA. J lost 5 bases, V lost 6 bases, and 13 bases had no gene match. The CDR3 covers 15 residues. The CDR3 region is CSVSLRQGLHNEQFF. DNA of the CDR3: TGCAGCGTGAGCCTTCGGCAGGGACTACACAATGAGCAGTTCTTC.

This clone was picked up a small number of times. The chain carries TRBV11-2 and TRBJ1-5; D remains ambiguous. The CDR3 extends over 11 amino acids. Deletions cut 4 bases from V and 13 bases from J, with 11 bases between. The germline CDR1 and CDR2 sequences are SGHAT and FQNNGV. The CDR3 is CASSSGYAQHF. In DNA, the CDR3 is TGTGCCAGCAGCTCCGGATACGCGCAGCATTTT.

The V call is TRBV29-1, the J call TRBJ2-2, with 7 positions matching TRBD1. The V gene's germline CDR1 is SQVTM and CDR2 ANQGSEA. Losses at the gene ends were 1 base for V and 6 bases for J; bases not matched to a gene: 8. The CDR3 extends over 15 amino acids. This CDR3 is CSVEARGRGSGELFF. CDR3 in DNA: TGCAGCGTTGAAGCGAGGGGCAGGGGGTCCGGGGAGCTGTTTTTT.

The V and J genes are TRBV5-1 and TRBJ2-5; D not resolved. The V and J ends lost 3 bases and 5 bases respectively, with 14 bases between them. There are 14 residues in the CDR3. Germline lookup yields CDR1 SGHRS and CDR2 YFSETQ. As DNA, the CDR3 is TGCGCCAGCAGCTCAATTGACCTAATGGAGACCCAGTACTTC. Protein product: CASSSIDLMETQYF.

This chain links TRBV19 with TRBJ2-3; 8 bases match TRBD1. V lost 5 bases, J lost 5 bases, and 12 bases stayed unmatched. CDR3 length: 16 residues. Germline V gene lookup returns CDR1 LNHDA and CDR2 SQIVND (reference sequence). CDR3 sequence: CASSSPGQGGGDTQYF. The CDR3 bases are TGTGCCAGTAGTTCCCCCGGACAGGGTGGAGGAGATACGCAGTATTTT.

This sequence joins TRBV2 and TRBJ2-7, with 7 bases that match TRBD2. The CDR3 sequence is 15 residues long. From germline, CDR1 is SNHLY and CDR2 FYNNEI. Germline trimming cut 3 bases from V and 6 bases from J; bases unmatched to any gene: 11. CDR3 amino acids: CASSESREAQFEQYF. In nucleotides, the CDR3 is TGTGCCAGCAGTGAGAGCCGGGAGGCCCAGTTCGAGCAGTACTTC.

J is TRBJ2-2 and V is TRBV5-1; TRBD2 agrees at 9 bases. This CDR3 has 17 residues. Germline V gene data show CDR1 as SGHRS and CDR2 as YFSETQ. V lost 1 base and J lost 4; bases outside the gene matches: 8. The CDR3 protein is CASSLNTAGGSTGELFF. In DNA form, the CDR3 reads TGCGCCAGCAGCTTGAATACAGCGGGAGGTTCCACCGGGGAGCTGTTTTTT.

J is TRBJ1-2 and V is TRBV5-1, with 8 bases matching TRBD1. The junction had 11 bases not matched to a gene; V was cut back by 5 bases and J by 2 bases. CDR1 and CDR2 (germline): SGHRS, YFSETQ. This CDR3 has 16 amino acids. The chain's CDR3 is CASSRQGAAENYGYTF. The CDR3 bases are TGCGCCAGCAGTCGTCAGGGGGCGGCCGAGAACTATGGCTACACCTTC.

DNA for the CDR3: TGTGCCAGCGGGATCTTCTACGAGCAGTACTTC. This translates into CASGIFYEQYF. This chain uses TRBV2 with TRBJ2-7; D is uncertain. The germline gives CDR1 SNHLY, CDR2 FYNNEI. CDR3 length: 11 residues. Trimming took 8 bases from V and 3 from J, leaving 8 bases between them.